This T cell receptor (beta chain) is from a study of response to subunit inactivated influenza vaccine. The ends lost 1 base at V and 2 bases at J; junction bases unmatched: 7. The germline gives CDR1 LGHNA, CDR2 YSLEER. The length of the CDR3 is 16 residues. TCRdb recomputed calls from the RT-PCR reads with MiXCR, one row per CDR3 protein. Among about 780,000 distinct CDR3 sequences listed, about 18% were seen once. This clonotype showed up many times. V is TRBV4-3 and J is TRBJ2-7; TRBD1 matches 8 bases. The sample was PBMCs from blood, taken 4 to 6 days after vaccination. The source is a man aged 50 to 60 who received an inactivated influenza vaccine. The CDR3 here is CASSQALAGGPYEQYF. The CDR3, as DNA: TGCGCCAGCAGCCAAGCGTTGGCAGGGGGCCCCTACGAGCAGTACTTC.